These 9 T cell receptor beta chains were all obtained from the same sample, sequenced in a study of T cells in Graves' hyperthyroidism and ophthalmopathy. It was RNA transcripts that yielded the amplified TCR beta CDR3 regions. HTBI primers were used for first-round RT-PCR of the TCR CDR3. TCRdb reprocessed the multiplex PCR reads with MiXCR, giving one entry per CDR3 protein. The sample contains hundreds of thousands of distinct CDR3 sequences, around 13% of which appear only once. Material: blood. Receptors originate from a young woman with Graves' hyperthyroidism.

This clonotype was seen repeatedly, ten times or more. J is TRBJ2-7 and V is TRBV28; perhaps TRBD2 as D (6 bases). The germline V and J ends were trimmed by 6 bases and 3 bases, with 21 bases remaining between them. The CDR3 has 16 residues. CDR1 is MDHEN and CDR2 is SYDVKM in the germline V gene. The CDR3 protein is CASSPKTRGKDYEQYF. DNA for the CDR3: TGTGCCAGCAGCCCGAAGACTAGAGGGAAGGACTACGAGCAGTACTTC.

As to this clonotype: A single base separates this from a much larger clone, so it may be a read error. This sequence joins TRBV11-2 and TRBJ2-7, with D possibly being TRBD2 (5 bases). The CDR3 extends over 14 amino acids. The germline CDR1 and CDR2 sequences are SGHAT and FQNNGV. CDR3 DNA sequence: TGTGCCAGCGGCTTAGGATGGGAGACCGACGAGCAGTACTTC. Its translation: CASGLGWETDEQYF. Using reference TRBV11-2 and TRBJ2-7 for the parts outside the CDR3, the full variable domain is EAGVAQSPRYKIIEKRQSVAFWCNPISGHATLYWYQQILGQGPKLLIQFQNNGVVDDSQLPKDRFSAERLKGVDSTLKIQPAKLEDSAVYLCASGLGWETDEQYFGPGTRLTVT.

The J gene is TRBJ2-1, the V gene TRBV9; TRBD2 agrees at 7 bases. CDR3 length equals 15 residues. CDR1 and CDR2 from the germline V gene are SGDLS and YYNGEE. V gave up 7 bases and J gave up 2 bases; unmatched junction bases: 9. Here the CDR3 reads CASDLSGDPYNEQFF. CDR3 bases: TGTGCCAGCGATCTCAGCGGGGACCCCTACAATGAGCAGTTCTTC.

This clonotype has ten or more counts. V usage is TRBV3-1 and J usage is TRBJ2-3; 9 bases align to TRBD2. The trim removed 3 bases at V and 5 bases at J, leaving 9 bases unmatched. The CDR3 runs 16 residues. Germline CDR1 reads LGHDT; CDR2 reads YNNKEL (reference sequence). CDR3 sequence (DNA): TGTGCCAGCAGCCAGGGAGCGGGAGGAGGCGGAGATACGCAGTATTTT. Translating gives CASSQGAGGGGDTQYF.

This clonotype was detected ten times or more. The DNA of the CDR3 is TGCGCCAGCAGCTGGGACCCTATCGGTAGCGATAGCAATCAGCCCCAGCATTTT. Translating gives CASSWDPIGSDSNQPQHF. The chain carries TRBV5-1 and TRBJ1-5; weak D call: TRBD1 (5 bases). V lost 3 bases, J lost 0 bases, and 19 bases lay in between. The germline CDR1 and CDR2 sequences are SGHRS and YFSETQ. There are 18 residues in the CDR3.

This clonotype showed up just a few times. The chain is built from TRBV28 and TRBJ2-1; D uncertain. Trimming took 3 bases from V and 0 from J, leaving 15 bases between them. The CDR3 spans 17 residues. Germline V CDR1 and CDR2: MDHEN, SYDVKM. The CDR3 DNA reads TGTGCCAGCAGTTTGGTAGGTCCCTCGAGCTCCTACAATGAGCAGTTCTTC. This codes for CASSLVGPSSSYNEQFF. The full variable domain, rest sourced from reference TRBV28 and TRBJ2-1, is DVKVTQSSRYLVKRTGEKVFLECVQDMDHENMFWYRQDPGLGLRLIYFSYDVKMKEKGDIPEGYSVSREKKERFSLILESASTNQTSMYLCASSLVGPSSSYNEQFFGPGTRLTVL.

The rearrangement links TRBV13 to TRBJ1-4, with D uncertain. Trimming cost V 5 bases and J 4 bases, with 11 bases left between them. The CDR3 is made up of 14 amino acids. Germline loops: CDR1 PRHDT, CDR2 FYEKMQ (reference sequence). CDR3 nucleotides: TGTGCCAGCAGCAAAAGGGTGAATAATGAAAAACTGTTTTTT. Its translation: CASSKRVNNEKLFF. The full variable domain, with the rest looked up from reference TRBV13 and TRBJ1-4, is AAGVIQSPRHLIKEKRETATLKCYPIPRHDTVYWYQQGPGQDPQFLISFYEKMQSDKGSIPDRFSAQQFSDYHSELNMSSLELGDSALYFCASSKRVNNEKLFFGSGTQLSVL.

V is TRBV20-1 and J is TRBJ2-7; D possibly corresponds to TRBD2 (5 bases). Germline V gene lookup returns CDR1 DFQATT and CDR2 SNEGSKA (reference sequence). The V and J ends lost 4 bases and 4 bases respectively, with 11 bases between them. The CDR3 contains 12 residues. The CDR3 reads CSATDFFYEQYF. The CDR3 nucleotides are TGCAGTGCTACGGACTTTTTTTACGAGCAGTACTTC.

This clonotype was found many times. The chain recombines TRBV5-1 with TRBJ1-1, with 9 bases lining up with TRBD1. V was clipped by 4 bases and J by 5 bases; unmatched bases: 12. CDR3 length equals 16 residues. CDR1 is SGHRS and CDR2 is YFSETQ in the germline V gene. CDR3 coding DNA: TGCGCCAGCAGCCCGCTCACGGGGACAGGGAGAACTGAAGCTTTCTTT. Amino acids: CASSPLTGTGRTEAFF.